Below are 6 T cell receptor beta chains sequenced from a single sample in a study of shared clonotypes between healthy human individuals. The data were produced by immunoSEQ multiplex PCR, yet TCRdb's version contains in-frame clones alone and is incomplete. Of some 200,000 clones detected, approximately 60% appear once; the ten largest clones hold around 9.3%. Material: memory CD4+ T cells sorted from blood. Subset: CD45RA-negative fraction. The receptors stem from a man aged 25 to 40 in good health.

This rearrangement joins TRBV25-1 to TRBJ2-7; no clear D. The germline V gene has CDR1 MGHDK and CDR2 SYGVNS. The CDR3 consists of 16 residues. V gave up 2 bases and J gave up 1 base, with 15 bases separating them. CDR3 DNA: TGTGCCAGCAGTGAAAACCGTCAATCTTTTTCCTACGAGCAGTACTTC. Protein sequence: CASSENRQSFSYEQYF.

With respect to this clone: The same CDR3 is also encoded by other DNA sequences in this sample. V usage is TRBV2 and J usage is TRBJ2-3; D perhaps matches TRBD2 (6 bases). V was cut by 11 bases and J by 2 bases, with 11 bases left in between. This CDR3 spans 12 amino acids. Germline V gene sequence: CDR1 SNHLY, CDR2 FYNNEI. The CDR3 nucleotides are TGTGCCGGAGGGAAAGACACAGATACGCAGTATTTT. Protein product: CAGGKDTDTQYF.

This clone was counted between two and nine times. Here the CDR3 reads CASGGRAWYEQYF. DNA for the CDR3: TGTGCCAGCGGCGGGAGGGCCTGGTACGAGCAGTACTTC. This rearrangement joins TRBV6-5 to TRBJ2-7; TRBD2 matches 9 bases. V trimming: 8 bases; J trimming: 4 bases; junction bases outside the gene matches: 6. Germline CDR1 reads MNHEY; CDR2 reads SVGAGI. The CDR3 spans 13 residues.

This clone was detected ten times or more. The rearrangement joins TRBV5-4 to TRBJ1-2; TRBD1 matches at 9 bases. The CDR3 contains 14 residues. CDR1 SGHNT and CDR2 YYREEE come from the germline V gene (reference sequence). J was trimmed by 7 bases and V by 1 base; bases with no gene match: 5. CDR3 region: CASSLRQGESGYTF. The CDR3 DNA reads TGTGCCAGCAGCTTGCGACAGGGGGAAAGTGGCTACACCTTC.

V usage is TRBV11-2 and J usage is TRBJ2-5; 7 bases are shared with TRBD2. CDR3 length: 18 amino acids. Trimming cost V 4 bases and J 0 bases; bases outside gene matches: 14. Germline-derived CDR1 and CDR2 are SGHAT and FQNNGV. The CDR3 sequence: CASSSAFGLDDNQETQYF. Written as DNA, the CDR3 is TGTGCCAGCAGCTCCGCCTTCGGACTAGACGATAACCAAGAGACCCAGTACTTC.

This clone was observed a handful of times. The chain combines TRBV18 with TRBJ1-4; D might be TRBD1 (6 bases). The CDR3 sequence is 14 residues long. V was clipped by 6 bases and J by 7 bases, with 15 bases between them. Germline values: CDR1 KGHSH, CDR2 LQKENI. The CDR3 sequence is CASSQGNVGEKLFF. CDR3 DNA sequence: TGTGCCAGCTCCCAGGGGAATGTTGGTGAAAAACTGTTTTTT.